A single sample gave rise to the 4 T cell receptor beta chains below, sequenced in a study of early T cells in non-severe SARS-CoV-2 infection listed by TCRdb under 2021. Library preparation was by 5' RACE. Instrument used: NextSeq 500. TCRdb redid the processing of the public reads, applying fastp at Q25 and MiXCR, and retained in-frame beta chains. Each entry is one CDR3 protein sequence, shown with its most common DNA and genes. The table for this sample lists around 70,000 distinct CDR3 sequences; less than 15% of them were counted only once. Roughly 1.7% of the sample belongs to the ten largest clones. Sequenced: whole blood. These receptors were collected from an adult who was a healthcare worker with PCR-confirmed SARS-CoV-2 infection or an uninfected control (not recorded which).

This clonotype came up many times. V is TRBV12-3 or TRBV12-4 and J is TRBJ1-1; the D gene is possibly TRBD1 (6 bases). Trimming left V 5 bases short and J 4 bases short, with 11 bases between. The CDR3 sequence is 13 residues long. The CDR3 DNA is TGTGCCAGCAGTCCCAGGGGAAGCACTGAAGCTTTCTTT. It specifies CASSPRGSTEAFF.

This chain joins TRBV7-8 and TRBJ1-5; maybe TRBD1 (6 bases). V lost 5 bases, J lost 2 bases, and 13 bases lay in between. The CDR3 runs 15 residues. Germline assignment: CDR1 SGHVS and CDR2 FQNEAQ. The CDR3, as DNA: TGTGCCAGCAGCACAGGGATTGTGGGCAATCAGCCCCAGCATTTT. Translating it yields CASSTGIVGNQPQHF.

V gene TRBV3-1 combines with J gene TRBJ1-3; D gene ambiguous. The CDR3 spans 14 residues. From germline, CDR1 is LGHDT and CDR2 YNNKEL (reference sequence). Trimming took 4 bases from V and 2 from J, leaving 9 bases between them. CDR3 sequence reads: CASSPLIAGNTIYF. The CDR3 nucleotides read TGTGCCAGCAGCCCCTTAATTGCTGGAAACACCATATATTTT.

This clonotype was observed many times. This chain links TRBV11-3 with TRBJ2-2; no clear D gene. Trimming removed 3 bases at V and 0 bases at J, with 11 bases between. The CDR3 is 16 residues long. Germline V gene sequence: CDR1 SGHNT, CDR2 YENEEA. The CDR3 loop reads CASSLATSTNTGELFF. In DNA form, the CDR3 reads TGTGCCAGCAGCTTGGCGACTTCCACGAACACCGGGGAGCTGTTTTTT.